Shown below are 9 T cell receptor beta chains from a single sample sequenced in a study of blood T cells in healthy people across ages. Sample-barcoded 5' priming and a J-beta primer mix drove a second PCR of roughly 7 to 11 cycles. TCRdb processed the 5' RACE reads anew with MiXCR; each CDR3 protein has one entry. Of some 850,000 distinct CDR3 sequences listed, 25% to 30% are singletons. These records were also assigned to another study, of T cells of mothers and their children.

The material sequenced was blood. Every receptor here comes from a boy between 5 and 17 years old in good health.

The rearrangement joins TRBV20-1 to TRBJ2-7; TRBD1 is a possible D gene (5 bases). The CDR3 has 14 residues. V shed 0 bases and J shed 4 bases, with 13 bases lying between them. Germline-derived CDR1 and CDR2 are DFQATT and SNEGSKA (reference sequence). CDR3 amino acids: CSARELGRAYEQYF. CDR3 coding DNA: TGCAGTGCTAGAGAGTTGGGCAGGGCTTACGAGCAGTACTTC.

The V call is TRBV5-1, the J call TRBJ2-5; the match to TRBD2 covers 13 bases. There are 16 residues in the CDR3. Looked up from germline, CDR1 is SGHRS and CDR2 is YFSETQ. V gave up 3 bases and J gave up 1 base; unmatched junction bases: 3. The CDR3: CASSSTSGGVQETQYF. CDR3 DNA: TGCGCCAGCAGCTCAACTAGCGGGGGGGTCCAAGAGACCCAGTACTTC.

This clonotype was counted many times. This rearrangement joins TRBV2 to TRBJ2-5, with a weak D call TRBD1 (6 bases). The CDR3 loop spans 15 amino acids. V lost 6 bases and J 5 bases, leaving 19 bases between the germline ends. The germline V gene encodes CDR1 SNHLY and CDR2 FYNNEI. CDR3 nucleotides: TGTGCCAGCAGGGCCGCACAGGGCCCCGTGGAGACCCAGTACTTC. Amino acid sequence: CASRAAQGPVETQYF. Filled out from reference TRBV2 and TRBJ2-5, the complete variable domain reads EPEVTQTPSHQVTQMGQEVILRCVPISNHLYFYWYRQILGQKVEFLVSFYNNEISEKSEIFDDQFSVERPDGSNFTLKIRSTKLEDSAMYFCASRAAQGPVETQYFGPGTRLLVL.

The chain joins TRBV18 to TRBJ2-7, with 10 bases matching TRBD1. After removal of 6 bases from V and 5 bases from J, the junction contained 13 bases not matched to a gene. The CDR3 loop spans 16 amino acids. CDR1 and CDR2 (germline): KGHSH, LQKENI. The CDR3 sequence: CASSQGQGDSMNEQYF. The CDR3 DNA follows: TGTGCCAGCTCTCAAGGACAGGGGGATAGTATGAACGAGCAGTACTTC.

This clonotype has more than one count but fewer than ten. The chain couples TRBV6-5 to TRBJ1-2, with a possible D match to TRBD1 (5 bases). V was shortened by 2 bases and J by 1 base, with 8 bases between the two germline ends. The CDR3 has 14 residues. Germline CDR1 MNHEY, CDR2 SVGAGI. The CDR3 DNA reads TGTGCCAGCAGTTACGGGGGTTATAACTATGGCTACACCTTC. It codes for CASSYGGYNYGYTF.

The rearrangement joins TRBV6-6 to TRBJ2-4, with D possibly being TRBD2 (6 bases). Deletions cut 5 bases from V and 1 base from J, with 15 bases between. The CDR3 has 16 residues. The germline V gene encodes CDR1 MNHNY and CDR2 SVGAGI (reference sequence). The CDR3 nucleotides read TGTGCCAGCAGTCCAGGGACTCCGAGGGCCAAAAACATTCAGTACTTC. Residues: CASSPGTPRAKNIQYF.

The chain combines TRBV20-1 with TRBJ2-5; 9 positions match TRBD1. The junction had 8 bases not matched to a gene; V was cut back by 2 bases and J by 4 bases. The CDR3 length is 15 residues. Germline CDR1 reads DFQATT; CDR2 reads SNEGSKA (reference sequence). The CDR3 protein is CSARPPGQGGETQYF. DNA for the CDR3: TGCAGTGCTAGACCCCCGGGACAGGGCGGAGAGACCCAGTACTTC.

The chain couples TRBV24-1 to TRBJ1-3, with 9 bases aligning to TRBD1. Germline CDR1 reads KGHDR; CDR2 reads SFDVKD. Trimming cost V 2 bases and J 0 bases; bases outside gene matches: 4. The CDR3 has 17 amino acids. The CDR3 DNA is TGTGCCACCAGTGATTCGGGACAGGGTACCTCTGGAAACACCATATATTTT. Its translation is CATSDSGQGTSGNTIYF.

This clonotype showed up just a few times. The chain links TRBV4-1 to TRBJ1-3; D unresolved. CDR3 length: 14 amino acids. The germline CDR1 and CDR2 sequences are MGHRA and YSYEKL. V lost 0 bases and J 0 bases, leaving 3 bases between the germline ends. The CDR3 bases are TGCGCCAGCAGCCAAGAAAACTCTGGAAACACCATATATTTT. Residues: CASSQENSGNTIYF.